The T cell receptor beta chain under discussion was sequenced for a study of blood T cell repertoires in COVID-19. The junction had 2 bases not matched to a gene; V was cut back by 5 bases and J by 0 bases. CDR3 size: 14 residues. Germline CDR1 is SNHLY and CDR2 is FYNNEI. Profiled with immunoSEQ multiplex PCR; TCRdb holds only in-frame clones, not every one. The data show some 130,000 clones, around 87% seen once. The V call is TRBV2, the J call TRBJ1-1; 8 nucleotides agree with TRBD1. The sequencing input was peripheral blood. The clonotype comes from a woman in her sixties or seventies with acute or convalescent COVID-19. Written as DNA, the CDR3 is TGTGCCAGCAGTACAGGGGGTATGAACACTGAAGCTTTCTTT. The encoded protein is CASSTGGMNTEAFF.